This T cell receptor beta chain was recorded in a study of T cells after somatic rescue of genetic block. Method: immunoSEQ multiplex PCR; TCRdb's copy keeps in-frame clones and lacks some. The sample records 55,000 to 70,000 clones, 85% to 95% being singletons. Per the germline V gene, CDR1 is KGHSH and CDR2 is LQKENI. CDR3 length equals 15 residues. The V end was cut by 0 bases, the J end by 6 bases, with 9 bases between. The sequence was obtained from a middle-aged man. V usage is TRBV18 and J usage is TRBJ1-6; weak D call: TRBD1 (6 bases). The sequencing input was peripheral blood mononuclear cells (PBMCs). CDR3: CASSPPGGSNSPLHF. DNA for the CDR3: TGTGCCAGCTCACCACCGGGGGGCTCTAATTCACCCCTCCACTTT.